The 12 T cell receptor beta chains reported below all come from one sample, sequenced in a study of blood T cell repertoires in COVID-19. Clones were sequenced by immunoSEQ multiplex PCR, and TCRdb holds only the in-frame ones, with some missing. This sample has roughly 230,000 clones, with roughly four fifths found just once. Sequenced: peripheral blood. These receptors were collected from a man between 50 and 59 years old with active or convalescent COVID-19.

In its sample, this clone was seen once. The chain couples TRBV9 to TRBJ2-2, with 10 bases matching TRBD1. The CDR3 totals 17 residues. V gave up 0 bases and J gave up 4 bases; unmatched junction bases: 6. Germline V lookup: CDR1 SGDLS, CDR2 YYNGEE. CDR3 sequence reads: CASSVERQGARTGELFF. The CDR3 bases are TGTGCCAGCAGCGTAGAGCGACAGGGGGCCCGCACCGGGGAGCTGTTTTTT.

The CDR3 nucleotides read TGTGCCAGCACCCCGTCTGGGACAGGGTTAGGAGGGGCCAACGTCCTGACTTTC. Its protein product is CASTPSGTGLGGANVLTF. The V call is TRBV4-2, the J call TRBJ2-6; 9 nucleotides align to TRBD1. J lost 4 bases, V lost 7 bases, and 14 bases had no gene match. From germline, CDR1 is LGHNA and CDR2 YNFKEQ. This CDR3 spans 18 amino acids.

The rearrangement links TRBV11-3 to TRBJ2-2; D possibly corresponds to TRBD2 (6 bases). There are 13 residues in the CDR3. Germline CDR1 SGHNT, CDR2 YENEEA. V was clipped by 5 bases and J by 11 bases, with 15 bases between them. Written as DNA, the CDR3 is TGTGCCAGCAGCCAAACGGAGGGTGGAGAGCTGTTTTTT. Protein sequence: CASSQTEGGELFF.

This chain connects TRBV7-2 to TRBJ2-4, with 8 positions matching TRBD2. Germline V CDR1 and CDR2: SGHTA, FQGNSA. The CDR3 has 16 amino acids. V shed 2 bases, J shed 7 bases, and the junction held 10 bases outside the gene matches. The CDR3 DNA reads as TGTGCCAGCAGCTTATCGCCCCTCACGGGGGGGAACATTCAGTACTTC. Translation: CASSLSPLTGGNIQYF. Full variable domain (outside the CDR3, taken from reference TRBV7-2 and TRBJ2-4): GAGVSQSPSNKVTEKGKDVELRCDPISGHTALYWYRQSLGQGLEFLIYFQGNSAPDKSGLPSDRFSAERTGGSVSTLTIQRTQQEDSAVYLCASSLSPLTGGNIQYFGAGTRLSVL.

The gene calls are TRBV19 and TRBJ2-3, with 7 bases that match TRBD1. The trim removed 3 bases at V and 2 bases at J, leaving 2 bases unmatched. CDR1 and CDR2 from the germline V gene are LNHDA and SQIVND (reference sequence). The CDR3 runs to 14 residues. CDR3 DNA: TGTGCCAGTAGTATGACAGGGAACACAGATACGCAGTATTTT. Amino acids: CASSMTGNTDTQYF.

The V call is TRBV7-9, the J call TRBJ2-4, with TRBD2 matching over 7 bases. J gave up 3 bases and V 5 bases, and 13 bases lay outside the gene matches. Germline loops: CDR1 SEHNR, CDR2 FQNEAQ (reference sequence). This CDR3 contains 17 residues. The CDR3 DNA reads TGTGCCAGCAGCATAACAGCGGGGAGGATGGTCAAAAACATTCAGTACTTC. Its translation is CASSITAGRMVKNIQYF.

This chain uses TRBV13 with TRBJ2-5, with 8 positions matching TRBD1. The CDR3 runs to 15 residues. V lost 5 bases and J lost 5; bases outside the gene matches: 10. Germline loops: CDR1 PRHDT, CDR2 FYEKMQ (reference sequence). CDR3 residues: CASSTRQGSRETQYF. DNA of the CDR3: TGTGCCAGCAGCACCCGACAGGGGTCCCGTGAGACCCAGTACTTC.

Concerning this clone: This sample includes further DNA sequences coding for the same CDR3. J is TRBJ1-2 and V is TRBV12-3 or TRBV12-4; 10 bases fit TRBD1. The trim removed 5 bases at V and 8 bases at J, leaving 5 bases unmatched. The CDR3 totals 13 residues. CDR3 sequence reads: CASSPGQGGGYTF. The CDR3 DNA sequence: TGTGCCAGCAGTCCCGGACAGGGGGGCGGCTACACCTTC.

The chain uses TRBV2 and TRBJ2-1, with TRBD1 matching 8 bases. The CDR3 consists of 13 residues. The V segment lost 7 bases and the J segment 8 bases; nucleotides outside the gene matches: 7. Germline loops: CDR1 SNHLY, CDR2 FYNNEI. The CDR3 coding sequence is TGTGCCAGCACGACAGGGGTTGGAGATGAGCAGTTCTTC. Translation: CASTTGVGDEQFF.

The chain is built from TRBV7-2 and TRBJ1-2; TRBD1 is a possible D gene (5 bases). V dropped 5 bases and J dropped 6 bases, with 19 bases sitting between them. CDR3 length: 15 residues. Germline CDR1 reads SGHTA; CDR2 reads FQGNSA. CDR3 nucleotides: TGTGCCAGCAGCGCAAGACGCGGGGGTGGAAATGGCTACACCTTC. This gives the protein CASSARRGGGNGYTF.

This CDR3 is CASTLGVPGELFF. The CDR3 nucleotides are TGTGCCAGCACCCTAGGGGTCCCCGGGGAGCTGTTTTTT. This chain links TRBV6-5 with TRBJ2-2, with D possibly being TRBD1 (5 bases). This CDR3 comprises 13 residues. Germline CDR1 and CDR2: MNHEY and SVGAGI. V dropped 7 bases and J dropped 6 bases, with 12 bases sitting between them.

This chain uses TRBV5-5 with TRBJ1-2, with 7 bases aligning to TRBD1. The CDR3 is made up of 12 amino acids. The trim removed 4 bases at V and 8 bases at J, leaving 5 bases unmatched. Germline values: CDR1 SGHKS, CDR2 YYEKEE (reference sequence). The CDR3 reads CASSLDRTGYTF. The CDR3 coding sequence is TGTGCCAGCAGCCTGGACAGGACCGGCTACACCTTC. The full variable domain, in which reference TRBV5-5 and TRBJ1-2 provide the parts outside the CDR3, is DAGVTQSPTHLIKTRGQQVTLRCSPISGHKSVSWYQQVLGQGPQFIFQYYEKEERGRGNFPDRFSARQFPNYSSELNVNALLLGDSALYLCASSLDRTGYTFGSGTRLTVV.